This entry lists 21 T cell receptor beta chains sequenced from one sample in a study of T cell repertoires in cytomegalovirus infection. From the reads, TCRdb called clonotypes with MiXCR, one entry per CDR3 protein. The sample gives around 100,000 distinct CDR3 sequences, approximately 15% of which show up once; approximately 7.6% is in the top ten. The sample comprised PBMCs. The source of these receptors is a human donor in good health (CMV status not recorded). Some clones in this sample may be carry-over from other donors' samples.

This clonotype was seen a handful of times. The chain has TRBV20-1 and TRBJ2-7, with a weak D call TRBD2 (6 bases). Germline values: CDR1 DFQATT, CDR2 SNEGSKA (reference sequence). Deletions cut 5 bases from V and 9 bases from J, with 26 bases between. The CDR3 runs to 15 residues. The CDR3: CSAPHGGKGVKAQYF. CDR3 sequence (DNA): TGCAGTGCTCCCCACGGGGGAAAGGGTGTTAAGGCGCAGTACTTC.

This rearrangement joins TRBV28 to TRBJ2-1; D assignment may be TRBD1 or TRBD2 (5 bases each). The CDR3 spans 13 residues. Germline V lookup: CDR1 MDHEN, CDR2 SYDVKM. V was cut by 5 bases and J by 14 bases, with 19 bases left in between. The CDR3 nucleotides are TGTGCCAGCAGTGCCCTCGCATTGGGACGCAAGTTCTTC. Protein sequence: CASSALALGRKFF.

This clonotype was picked up a small number of times. V and J are TRBV2 and TRBJ1-6; D possibly corresponds to TRBD1 (6 bases). V was pared by 2 bases and J by 7 bases, with 9 bases between. CDR1 is SNHLY, CDR2 FYNNEI, per germline. This CDR3 has 14 residues. The CDR3 DNA reads as TGTGCCAGCAGTGAAACAGGGAGGAATTCACCCCTCCACTTT. It specifies CASSETGRNSPLHF.

The V call is TRBV20-1, the J call TRBJ1-2; TRBD1 aligns across 7 bases. This CDR3 has 11 residues. V trimming: 7 bases; J trimming: 8 bases; junction bases outside the gene matches: 7. Germline-derived CDR1 and CDR2 are DFQATT and SNEGSKA (reference sequence). The CDR3 bases are TGCAGTGTTCAGGGACAGCAGGGCTACACCTTC. It is translated as CSVQGQQGYTF.

The V call is TRBV25-1, the J call TRBJ2-5; 8 nucleotides line up with TRBD1. The V segment lost 6 bases and the J segment 1 base; nucleotides outside the gene matches: 7. The CDR3 extends over 15 amino acids. Germline CDR1 is MGHDK and CDR2 is SYGVNS. The CDR3 sequence: CASSLSGGLQETQYF. In DNA form, the CDR3 reads TGTGCCAGCAGCCTTTCAGGGGGCCTCCAAGAGACCCAGTACTTC.

Only a few counts were recorded for this clonotype. A clone one base away is much larger, so this may be a read error. The chain recombines TRBV7-3 with TRBJ1-2, with D tentatively TRBD1 (6 bases). With 6 bases removed from V and 6 bases from J, the gap between germline ends came to 23 bases. The CDR3 extends over 16 amino acids. Germline assignment: CDR1 SGHTA and CDR2 FQGTGA. The CDR3 DNA sequence: TGTGCCAGCAGTCGGGACGGGGGGGCAAGTGATGATGGCTACACCTTC. Encoded protein: CASSRDGGASDDGYTF.

V gene TRBV14 combines with J gene TRBJ1-6; the D is unclear. Germline CDR1 reads SGHDN; CDR2 reads FVKESK. V was shortened by 3 bases and J by 0 bases, with 3 bases between the two germline ends. The CDR3 runs 14 residues. For the CDR3, the DNA is TGTGCCAGCAGCCATAGCTCCTATAATTCACCCCTCCACTTT. This codes for CASSHSSYNSPLHF.

This clonotype was seen only a few times. The genes are TRBV5-1 and TRBJ2-2; 7 nucleotides match TRBD1. CDR3 length: 14 residues. Germline V gene data show CDR1 as SGHRS and CDR2 as YFSETQ. Losses at the gene ends were 6 bases for V and 3 bases for J; bases not matched to a gene: 5. The CDR3 bases are TGCGCCAGCAAACTAACAGGGGACACCGGGGAGCTGTTTTTT. This gives the protein CASKLTGDTGELFF.

This clonotype was observed at least ten times. CDR3 amino acids: CASSSDRGGKTQYF. DNA for the CDR3: TGTGCCAGCAGTTCTGACAGGGGGGGGAAGACCCAGTACTTC. The rearrangement joins TRBV7-2 to TRBJ2-5; 9 bases are a match to TRBD1. V was clipped by 6 bases and J by 6 bases; unmatched bases: 8. The CDR3 has 14 amino acids. The germline gives CDR1 SGHTA, CDR2 FQGNSA.

V gene TRBV20-1 combines with J gene TRBJ1-1; D gene unclear. This CDR3 has 14 residues. V gave up 4 bases and J gave up 3 bases, with 15 bases separating them. From germline, CDR1 is DFQATT and CDR2 SNEGSKA (reference sequence). The CDR3 region is CSATPPVEDTEAFF. CDR3 DNA: TGCAGTGCTACCCCCCCGGTGGAGGACACTGAAGCTTTCTTT.

This clonotype was seen a handful of times. The chain joins TRBV20-1 to TRBJ1-2; D not certain. This CDR3 spans 13 amino acids. Germline V lookup: CDR1 DFQATT, CDR2 SNEGSKA (reference sequence). V lost 6 bases, J lost 2 bases, and 13 bases lay in between. DNA of the CDR3: TGCAGTGCCCCTAGGGCAGAAAACTATGGCTACACCTTC. It yields the protein CSAPRAENYGYTF.

This clonotype was seen a few times. The chain is built from TRBV6-1 and TRBJ2-3; 7 nucleotides align to TRBD2. The J segment lost 1 base and the V segment lost 6 bases, leaving 7 bases of the junction unmatched. Germline CDR1 MNHNS, CDR2 SASEGT. The CDR3 is 15 residues long. The CDR3 DNA follows: TGTGCCAGCAGCCCCCTAGCGGTTGGCACAGATACGCAGTATTTT. This encodes CASSPLAVGTDTQYF.

Ten or more counts support this clonotype. This chain links TRBV7-2 with TRBJ1-2; D not certain. V gave up 5 bases and J gave up 4 bases, with 17 bases separating them. This CDR3 region has 15 residues. The germline V gene encodes CDR1 SGHTA and CDR2 FQGNSA. The CDR3 spells CASSPDAVRLYGYTF. CDR3 nucleotides: TGTGCCAGCAGCCCCGACGCTGTGCGGCTCTATGGCTACACCTTC.

This clonotype was picked up many times. CDR3 sequence reads: CSARTEGAGETQYF. The CDR3 coding sequence is TGCAGTGCTAGAACTGAGGGGGCAGGAGAGACCCAGTACTTC. This chain uses TRBV20-1 with TRBJ2-5, with 7 nucleotides matching TRBD1. V trimming: 2 bases; J trimming: 4 bases; junction bases outside the gene matches: 7. Germline assignment: CDR1 DFQATT and CDR2 SNEGSKA (reference sequence). This CDR3 comprises 14 residues.

The table lists this clonotype with many counts. The J gene is TRBJ1-1, the V gene TRBV7-2; 8 bases are a match to TRBD1. There are 14 residues in the CDR3. Looked up from germline, CDR1 is SGHTA and CDR2 is FQGNSA. Trimming at V came to 2 bases and at J to 4 bases, leaving 3 bases not matched to a gene. The CDR3 nucleotides read TGTGCCAGCAGCTTAACAGGGGGTGGCACTGAAGCTTTCTTT. This translates into CASSLTGGGTEAFF.

There are a few counts of this clonotype. One base away lies a much larger clone, so this may be a sequencing read error. The J gene is TRBJ2-5, the V gene TRBV7-2; D possibly corresponds to TRBD1 (6 bases). This CDR3 spans 14 amino acids. The V gene's germline CDR1 is SGHTA and CDR2 FQGNSA. As DNA, the CDR3 is TGTGTCAGCAGCGCGTTGACAGGCCAAGAGACCCAGTACTTC. This encodes CVSSALTGQETQYF.

This clonotype was recorded many times. This rearrangement joins TRBV7-2 to TRBJ1-2; a possible D gene is TRBD1 (6 bases). Germline V gives CDR1 SGHTA, CDR2 FQGNSA. This CDR3 region has 15 residues. Trimming shortened V by 5 bases and J by 3 bases, and 16 bases separated the two germline ends. The CDR3 DNA reads TGTGCCAGCAGCCCTAAGGGGGGGCAAGACTATGGCTACACCTTC. This translates into CASSPKGGQDYGYTF.

The chain combines TRBV2 with TRBJ2-2; 7 bases line up with TRBD1. Germline V gives CDR1 SNHLY, CDR2 FYNNEI. V was clipped by 7 bases and J by 11 bases; unmatched bases: 13. The CDR3 runs to 14 residues. The CDR3 here is CASTPRDRQTELFF. DNA of the CDR3: TGTGCCAGCACTCCCCGGGACAGACAAACAGAGCTGTTTTTT.

Points on this clonotype: Mismatch with germline at one junction end may stem from a read error. V and J are TRBV5-4 and TRBJ2-1; D is possibly TRBD2 (5 bases). CDR1 SGHNT and CDR2 YYREEE come from the germline V gene (reference sequence). The CDR3 covers 15 residues. CDR3: CASSPLPGSYDEQFF. CDR3 nucleotide sequence: TGTGCCAGCAGCCCCCTACCGGGATCCTACGATGAGCAGTTCTTC.

There are a few counts of this clonotype. V and J are TRBV2 and TRBJ2-5; 10 positions match TRBD1. Trimming removed 7 bases from V and 5 bases from J; junction bases left unmatched: 10. This CDR3 comprises 15 residues. CDR1 SNHLY and CDR2 FYNNEI come from the germline V gene. CDR3 in amino acids: CASIGDRGQDETQYF. CDR3 sequence (DNA): TGTGCCAGCATTGGAGACAGGGGGCAGGATGAGACCCAGTACTTC.

This clonotype has more than one count but fewer than ten. V usage is TRBV5-1 and J usage is TRBJ1-6; maybe TRBD1 (6 bases). The CDR3 consists of 16 residues. V shed 4 bases and J shed 8 bases, with 19 bases lying between them. Germline V gene data show CDR1 as SGHRS and CDR2 as YFSETQ. The CDR3: CASSPQYRDADSPLHF. The CDR3 DNA is TGCGCCAGCAGCCCACAATACAGGGACGCGGATTCACCCCTCCACTTT. Together with reference TRBV5-1 and TRBJ1-6, the CDR3 gives the full variable domain: KAGVTQTPRYLIKTRGQQVTLSCSPISGHRSVSWYQQTPGQGLQFLFEYFSETQRNKGNFPGRFSGRQFSNSRSEMNVSTLELGDSALYLCASSPQYRDADSPLHFGNGTRLTVT.